This entry lists 27 T cell receptor beta chains sequenced from one sample in a study of technical replicates of blood from a few donors. Clones were sequenced by immunoSEQ multiplex PCR, and TCRdb holds only the in-frame ones, with some missing. The repertoire includes under 90,000 clones, roughly 94% of them detected once, and about 0.25% sits in the top ten. Sequences were obtained from T cells isolated from PBMCs. These receptors were obtained from a human donor in good health.

CDR3 nucleotide sequence: TGCGCCAGCGGAGCGGGGTTCACAGATACGCAGTATTTT. Residues: CASGAGFTDTQYF. The J gene is TRBJ2-3, the V gene TRBV10-1; 7 bases are shared with TRBD2. Germline V gene data show CDR1 as WNHNN and CDR2 as SYGVQD (reference sequence). This CDR3 is built from 13 residues. V shed 8 bases, J shed 2 bases, and the junction held 4 bases outside the gene matches.

The chain carries TRBV30 and TRBJ2-3, with D uncertain. V was cut by 5 bases and J by 8 bases, with 11 bases left in between. The CDR3 contains 11 residues. The germline V gene has CDR1 GTSNPN and CDR2 SVGIG (reference sequence). The CDR3 spells CAWSGSVTQYF. CDR3 DNA sequence: TGTGCCTGGTCCGGGTCAGTTACGCAGTATTTT.

This chain links TRBV27 with TRBJ2-1, with TRBD1 identical over 11 bases. Germline lookup yields CDR1 MNHEY and CDR2 SMNVEV (reference sequence). Germline trimming cut 0 bases from V and 9 bases from J; bases unmatched to any gene: 7. This CDR3 spans 16 amino acids. The CDR3 loop is CASSLSGQGVRLEQFF. The CDR3 region has the DNA TGTGCCAGCAGTTTATCGGGACAGGGGGTGCGGCTTGAGCAGTTCTTC.

This chain connects TRBV7-6 to TRBJ2-7, with 8 positions matching TRBD1. CDR1 and CDR2 (germline): SGHVS, FNYEAQ. Unmatched junction bases numbered 5, after V lost 2 bases and J lost 2 bases. The CDR3 spans 15 residues. The DNA of the CDR3 is TGTGCCAGCAGCTTATCCTCGGACAGGGCCTACGAGCAGTACTTC. Its translation: CASSLSSDRAYEQYF.

The chain carries TRBV6-5 and TRBJ1-2; 8 bases are a match to TRBD1. Germline V CDR1 and CDR2: MNHEY, SVGAGI. V was clipped by 0 bases and J by 5 bases; unmatched bases: 5. The CDR3 is 15 amino acids. As DNA, the CDR3 is TGTGCCAGCAGTTACTCGAAACAGGGGGGGTATGGCTACACCTTC. Protein sequence: CASSYSKQGGYGYTF.

For the CDR3, the DNA is TGTGCCAGCAGGCCTACAGGGACAGAAGATCAGCCCCAGCATTTT. It translates to CASRPTGTEDQPQHF. This sequence joins TRBV6-5 and TRBJ1-5; 7 nucleotides match TRBD1. Trimming cost V 6 bases and J 5 bases; bases outside gene matches: 10. Germline V CDR1 and CDR2: MNHEY, SVGAGI. This CDR3 has 15 amino acids.

The chain combines TRBV6-1 with TRBJ2-1, with a tentative D call TRBD1 (5 bases). The CDR3 contains 12 residues. In germline, CDR1 is MNHNS, CDR2 SASEGT. V was shortened by 2 bases and J by 15 bases, with 14 bases between the two germline ends. The CDR3 bases are TGTGCCAGCAGTGAACTTCCCCAGGGTTCGTTCTTC. It encodes CASSELPQGSFF.

The chain has TRBV10-3 and TRBJ1-5; the D is unclear. Trimming removed 0 bases at V and 7 bases at J, with 13 bases between. Germline V lookup: CDR1 ENHRY, CDR2 SYGVKD. The CDR3 spans 15 residues. The CDR3 bases are TGTGCCATCAGTGAGTCTAGAGGGTCAGTACAGCCCCAGCATTTT. Translated: CAISESRGSVQPQHF.

This rearrangement joins TRBV5-1 to TRBJ2-5, with TRBD2 identical over 14 bases. The CDR3 sequence is 18 residues long. V was clipped by 2 bases and J by 2 bases; unmatched bases: 8. Germline CDR1 SGHRS, CDR2 YFSETQ. The CDR3 DNA reads TGCGCCAGCAGCTTCCTGACTAGCGGGGGGGCTCCTCAAGAGACCCAGTACTTC. Residues: CASSFLTSGGAPQETQYF.

This chain links TRBV19 with TRBJ2-2, with 9 bases identical to TRBD1. The CDR3 runs 17 residues. Germline V lookup: CDR1 LNHDA, CDR2 SQIVND (reference sequence). V shed 5 bases and J 7 bases; nucleotides not matched to a gene: 14. The CDR3 loop is CASSPNSGTGLFGELFF. In DNA, the CDR3 is TGTGCCAGTAGTCCAAACTCCGGGACAGGGCTATTCGGGGAGCTGTTTTTT.

The chain has TRBV29-1 and TRBJ1-1; D possibly corresponds to TRBD1 (6 bases). This CDR3 region has 13 residues. Germline V gene lookup returns CDR1 SQVTM and CDR2 ANQGSEA. The germline V and J ends were trimmed by 4 bases and 7 bases, with 16 bases remaining between them. The CDR3 reads CSVGGPPSGEAFF. The DNA for the CDR3 is TGCAGCGTTGGGGGGCCTCCTTCTGGTGAAGCTTTCTTT.

The chain is built from TRBV18 and TRBJ2-7; 9 bases are shared with TRBD1. J was trimmed by 4 bases and V by 2 bases; bases with no gene match: 6. CDR1 and CDR2 (germline): KGHSH, LQKENI. CDR3 length: 15 residues. This CDR3 is CASSPDRGRKYEQYF. In nucleotides, the CDR3 is TGTGCCAGCTCACCAGACAGGGGGAGGAAGTACGAGCAGTACTTC.

The J gene is TRBJ2-1, the V gene TRBV19, with a possible D match to TRBD1 (6 bases). V was cut by 5 bases and J by 3 bases, with 20 bases left in between. The CDR3 has 17 amino acids. The germline V gene has CDR1 LNHDA and CDR2 SQIVND (reference sequence). The CDR3 DNA reads as TGTGCCAGTAGTCCTTGGACAGTCCGCGAAGGCTACAATGAGCAGTTCTTC. This codes for CASSPWTVREGYNEQFF.

This chain links TRBV27 with TRBJ2-1; 9 bases map to TRBD2. Germline CDR1 MNHEY, CDR2 SMNVEV (reference sequence). The junction had 9 bases not matched to a gene; V was cut back by 6 bases and J by 6 bases. CDR3 length: 15 residues. CDR3 protein: CASSQTSGGGNEQFF. Here the CDR3 DNA reads TGTGCCAGCAGCCAGACTAGCGGAGGGGGCAATGAGCAGTTCTTC.

This chain links TRBV7-2 with TRBJ2-5; TRBD2 matches 8 bases. The length of the CDR3 is 18 residues. V lost 1 base and J lost 6; bases outside the gene matches: 16. From germline, CDR1 is SGHTA and CDR2 FQGNSA. The CDR3 bases are TGTGCCAGCAGCTTAGTTGTTGGGCGAGGACTAGCAGTAAAGACCCAGTACTTC. Its protein is CASSLVVGRGLAVKTQYF.

J is TRBJ2-2 and V is TRBV10-3, with 8 bases identical to TRBD2. Losses at the gene ends were 8 bases for V and 2 bases for J; bases not matched to a gene: 10. Germline lookup yields CDR1 ENHRY and CDR2 SYGVKD. This CDR3 spans 16 amino acids. The CDR3 DNA reads as TGTGCCATCGGAGGCGGGAGGACTATCAACACCGGGGAGCTGTTTTTT. Protein product: CAIGGGRTINTGELFF.

This chain links TRBV6-1 with TRBJ1-1; weak D call: TRBD1 (6 bases). The CDR3 is made up of 13 amino acids. Trimming cost V 11 bases and J 4 bases, with 17 bases left between them. Looked up from germline, CDR1 is MNHNS and CDR2 is SASEGT. The CDR3 here is CACIPQGATEAFF. The CDR3 nucleotides read TGTGCCTGCATACCACAGGGCGCCACTGAAGCTTTCTTT.

V gene TRBV28 combines with J gene TRBJ2-3, with 7 bases fitting TRBD2. V shed 0 bases and J 4 bases; nucleotides not matched to a gene: 1. Germline V gene data show CDR1 as MDHEN and CDR2 as SYDVKM. The CDR3 sequence is 14 residues long. The CDR3 here is CASSLWGGADTQYF. The CDR3 DNA is TGTGCCAGCAGTTTATGGGGGGGGGCAGATACGCAGTATTTT.

In its sample, this clone was seen once. The chain employs TRBV27 and TRBJ2-7; D is unclear. Germline assignment: CDR1 MNHEY and CDR2 SMNVEV (reference sequence). CDR3 length: 13 residues. V was trimmed by 5 bases and J by 3 bases, leaving 11 bases between them. The CDR3 protein is CASSPTVYYEQYF. The CDR3 DNA is TGTGCCAGCAGTCCTACCGTGTACTACGAGCAGTACTTC.

The chain links TRBV5-1 to TRBJ1-2; maybe TRBD1 (5 bases). The V end lost 7 bases, the J end lost 7 bases, and 23 bases lay between the germline ends. Germline V gene data show CDR1 as SGHRS and CDR2 as YFSETQ. The CDR3 contains 15 residues. The DNA of the CDR3 is TGCGCCAGCGGACGAACAGAGACCAGGGATTCTGGCTACACCTTC. Translated, it gives CASGRTETRDSGYTF. Combining the CDR3 with reference TRBV5-1 and TRBJ1-2 gives the whole variable domain KAGVTQTPRYLIKTRGQQVTLSCSPISGHRSVSWYQQTPGQGLQFLFEYFSETQRNKGNFPGRFSGRQFSNSRSEMNVSTLELGDSALYLCASGRTETRDSGYTFGSGTRLTVV.

The rearrangement links TRBV2 to TRBJ2-1, with 11 bases identical to TRBD2. The V gene's germline CDR1 is SNHLY and CDR2 FYNNEI. The CDR3 is 15 residues long. With 9 bases clipped from V and 8 bases from J, the junction kept 12 bases outside the gene matches. CDR3 amino acids: CARSPTSGRLYEQFF. DNA of the CDR3: TGTGCCAGATCCCCAACTAGCGGGAGACTCTATGAGCAGTTCTTC.

The chain is built from TRBV6-1 and TRBJ1-2, with 10 positions matching TRBD1. V lost 3 bases to trimming and J lost 8 bases; unmatched junction nucleotides: 3. Germline V gene sequence: CDR1 MNHNS, CDR2 SASEGT. CDR3 length equals 13 residues. CDR3 residues: CASSETGGVGYTF. CDR3 coding DNA: TGTGCCAGCAGTGAGACAGGGGGCGTAGGCTACACCTTC.

The chain uses TRBV4-1 and TRBJ1-1; TRBD1 is a possible D gene (6 bases). CDR3 length equals 15 residues. The V and J ends lost 1 base and 0 bases respectively, with 9 bases between them. Germline CDR1 MGHRA, CDR2 YSYEKL. CDR3 nucleotides: TGCGCCAGCAGCCAAGGGACAGTACTGAACACTGAAGCTTTCTTT. This codes for CASSQGTVLNTEAFF.

This clone was observed a few times. The chain combines TRBV11-3 with TRBJ1-1; D not certain. Trimming removed 4 bases at V and 5 bases at J, with 8 bases between. This CDR3 has 12 amino acids. CDR1 and CDR2 from the germline V gene are SGHNT and YENEEA. The CDR3 coding sequence is TGTGCCAGCAGCTCGGGGTGGACTGAAGCTTTCTTT. Residues: CASSSGWTEAFF.

A note on this clone: A read error may account for a junction end that differs from germline. The gene calls are TRBV28 and TRBJ1-1; D unresolved. The CDR3 extends over 14 amino acids. Germline assignment: CDR1 MDHEN and CDR2 SYDVKM. Here the CDR3 DNA reads TGTGCCAGCAGTTTAGTTCCCCCGGCGACTCGAACGGACTTT. It encodes CASSLVPPATRTDF.

The rearrangement joins TRBV15 to TRBJ2-5; TRBD2 aligns across 8 bases. V was pared by 3 bases and J by 2 bases, with 14 bases of the junction left unmatched. This CDR3 spans 18 amino acids. The V gene's germline CDR1 is LNHNV and CDR2 YYDKDF (reference sequence). CDR3 DNA sequence: TGTGCCACCAGCAGTGCTAGGACGGGAGGGGACCAGCAAGAGACCCAGTACTTC. This encodes CATSSARTGGDQQETQYF. Looking up the rest from reference TRBV15 and TRBJ2-5 gives the full variable domain: DAMVIQNPRYQVTQFGKPVTLSCSQTLNHNVMYWYQQKSSQAPKLLFHYYDKDFNNEADTPDNFQSRRPNTSFCFLDIRSPGLGDTAMYLCATSSARTGGDQQETQYFGPGTRLLVL.

The chain couples TRBV19 to TRBJ2-5, with D unclear. Germline V gene sequence: CDR1 LNHDA, CDR2 SQIVND (reference sequence). V was pared by 5 bases and J by 1 base, with 14 bases between. This CDR3 has 15 amino acids. CDR3: CASSLRFVSQETQYF. The CDR3 DNA is TGTGCCAGTAGTCTGCGTTTCGTGAGCCAAGAGACCCAGTACTTC.